The rows below give T cell receptor beta chains drawn from one sample of a study of blood T cells in healthy people across ages. TCRdb ran MiXCR on the 5' RACE reads and lists one entry per CDR3 protein. Among 850,000 to 950,000 distinct CDR3 sequences listed, under 30% were seen once. Material for sequencing was blood. The receptors shown here come from a woman older than 75 in good health. Each CDR3 is given with its conserved first and last residue. D genes are given only for firm matches. Some rows mark clone size as missing; the rest say once, few, many or name a class of expanded clone.

J | V | D | size | length | DNA | CDR3
TRBJ1-5 | TRBV6-1 | . | few | 13 | TGTGCCAGCAGGGAGTGGGATGAGCAGCCCCAGCATTTT | CASREWDEQPQHF
TRBJ2-7 | TRBV5-6 | . | many | 13 | TGTGCCAGCAGCTTGACAGGTACCTACGAGCAGTACTTC | CASSLTGTYEQYF
TRBJ2-2 | TRBV10-2 | . | . | 13 | TGCGCCAGCAGTGTTTTCATAGCCGGGGAGCTGTTTTTT | CASSVFIAGELFF
TRBJ2-3 | TRBV24-1 | TRBD1 | many | 18 | TGTGCCACCGCACATCCGGGACAGGGGGCATTAAAGGCAGATACGCAGTATTTT | CATAHPGQGALKADTQYF
TRBJ1-1 | TRBV18 | . | few | 14 | TGTGCCAGCTCACCACCCGGGACCCGTTTGAGGGCTTTCTTT | CASSPPGTRLRAFF
TRBJ2-7 | TRBV7-2 | . | many | 14 | TGTGCCAGCAGCTTAGCGCAGGGATTCTACGAGCAGTACTTC | CASSLAQGFYEQYF
TRBJ2-4 | TRBV13 | . | many | 17 | TGTGCCAGCAGCCCGCCGAGATCGGGGCTAACCAAAAACATTCAGTACTTC | CASSPPRSGLTKNIQYF
TRBJ2-3 | TRBV5-1 | . | . | 14 | TGCGCCAGCAGCTGGTCCAGGGCGGGAGATACGCAGTATTTT | CASSWSRAGDTQYF
TRBJ1-5 | TRBV7-2 | . | few | 15 | TGTGCCAGCAGCTCGATATTCGAGTTGGGCCAGCCCCAGCATTTT | CASSSIFELGQPQHF
TRBJ2-3 | TRBV5-1 | . | . | 15 | TGCGCCAGCAGCTTGAGCAGGGAACCACTAGATACGCAGTATTTT | CASSLSREPLDTQYF
TRBJ1-2 | TRBV20-1 | . | many | 15 | TGCAGTGCTAGAGAAAAAGGGGTTCTAAACTTTGGCTACACCTTC | CSAREKGVLNFGYTF
TRBJ2-1 | TRBV6-2/TRBV6-3 | . | many | 16 | TGTGCCAGCAGTCCAACCGGGACCCCTAAGATGGATGAGCAGTTCTTC | CASSPTGTPKMDEQFF
TRBJ2-3 | TRBV20-1 | . | . | 16 | TGCAGTGCTAGAGCACCACAGGGTCGGGGGAGGGATACGCAGTATTTT | CSARAPQGRGRDTQYF
TRBJ2-7 | TRBV20-1 | TRBD1 | many | 13 | TGCAGTGCTAGACGGACAGGGGTCTACGAGCAGTACTTC | CSARRTGVYEQYF
TRBJ2-3 | TRBV5-4 | . | many | 16 | TGTGCCAGCAGCCTGCTCGCGGGCCCTAGCACAGATACGCAGTATTTT | CASSLLAGPSTDTQYF
TRBJ2-2 | TRBV9 | . | few | 12 | TGTGCCAGCAGCGTAGAAGTCGGGGAGCTGTTTTTT | CASSVEVGELFF
TRBJ2-1 | TRBV3-1 | TRBD1 | many | 14 | TGTGCCATCTCAGACAGGGGGATTAACAATGAGCAGTTCTTC | CAISDRGINNEQFF
TRBJ2-7 | TRBV7-9 | TRBD1 | . | 15 | TGTGCCAGCAGCTTTCCGGGACAGGGAATGTACGAGCAGTACTTC | CASSFPGQGMYEQYF
TRBJ2-3 | TRBV29-1 | TRBD2 | many | 14 | TGCAGCGTTAGACTAGCGGGGGGCGTGAATACGCAGTATTTT | CSVRLAGGVNTQYF
TRBJ2-5 | TRBV5-1 | TRBD2 | many | 16 | TGCGCCAGCAGCAAGACTAGCGGGGGGGTCCAAGAGACCCAGTACTTC | CASSKTSGGVQETQYF
TRBJ2-2 | TRBV6-6 | . | . | 12 | TGTGCCGGGAAGGACCCCACCGGGGAGCTGTTTTTT | CAGKDPTGELFF
TRBJ1-3 | TRBV18 | . | few | 14 | TGTGCCAGCTCACCAGGGACGTCTGGAAACACCATATATTTT | CASSPGTSGNTIYF
TRBJ1-6 | TRBV3-1 | TRBD1 | . | 15 | TGTGCCAGCAGCCGATCGACAGGGAGTTTTGCCACCCTCCACTTT | CASSRSTGSFATLHF
TRBJ2-7 | TRBV3-1 | . | many | 14 | TGTGCCAGCAGCCGGGACGGGAGCTCCTACGAGCAGTACTTC | CASSRDGSSYEQYF
TRBJ2-3 | TRBV27 | TRBD2 | few | 16 | TGTGCCAGCAGCTTGGGAGCGCGGGGGGTCACAGATACGCAGTATTTT | CASSLGARGVTDTQYF
TRBJ2-7 | TRBV13 | . | . | 13 | TGTGCCAGCAGCTTAGGGTCGGTGGAGGAGCAGTACTTC | CASSLGSVEEQYF
TRBJ2-1 | TRBV7-2 | TRBD2 | many | 15 | TGTGCCAGCAGCTTAGATTCTAGCGGGGGTCCTAAGCAGTTCTTC | CASSLDSSGGPKQFF
TRBJ2-1 | TRBV15 | . | . | 18 | TGTGCCACACAGACGGGCAGGCTGACATCCAACGTGGGGAATGAGCAGTTCTTC | CATQTGRLTSNVGNEQFF
TRBJ2-7 | TRBV28 | . | . | 14 | TGTGCCAGCGGCAAGGACGGCAACGTTGGCGAGCAGTACTTC | CASGKDGNVGEQYF
TRBJ2-1 | TRBV29-1 | . | many | 12 | TGCAGCGAAAGACAGTGGGGGGATGAGCAGTTCTTC | CSERQWGDEQFF
TRBJ2-3 | TRBV4-3 | . | . | 14 | TGCGCCAGCAGCCAAGGAACCCACACAGATACGCAGTATTTT | CASSQGTHTDTQYF
TRBJ2-1 | TRBV7-2 | . | . | 16 | TGTGCCAGCAGCTTAGGACAGGCGCCGGCCTACAATGAGCAGTTCTTC | CASSLGQAPAYNEQFF
TRBJ2-3 | TRBV20-1 | TRBD2 | many | 14 | TGCAGTGCTCCACGGGGGGGCAGTACAAATACGCAGTATTTT | CSAPRGGSTNTQYF
TRBJ2-1 | TRBV12-3/TRBV12-4 | TRBD2 | many | 16 | TGTGCCAGCAGTCCCCCTAGCGGGACGAAATACAATGAGCAGTTCTTC | CASSPPSGTKYNEQFF
TRBJ2-3 | TRBV20-1 | . | . | 13 | TGCAGTGCTAACAGGGACACCACAGATACGCAGTATTTT | CSANRDTTDTQYF
TRBJ2-1 | TRBV5-6 | . | . | 13 | TGTGCCAGCAGCTTGGATCCGAACAATGAGCAGTTCTTC | CASSLDPNNEQFF
TRBJ2-2 | TRBV7-2 | . | . | 15 | TGTGCCAGCAGCTTAGTGAGAACCGACACCGGGGAGCTGTTTTTT | CASSLVRTDTGELFF
TRBJ1-5 | TRBV30 | TRBD1 | once | 14 | TGTGCCTGGAGTGTCGGGACAGTCAATCAGCCCCAGCATTTT | CAWSVGTVNQPQHF
TRBJ2-4 | TRBV6-2/TRBV6-3 | . | many | 15 | TGTGCCAGCAGTTACGGACAACTAGCCAAAAACATTCAGTACTTC | CASSYGQLAKNIQYF
TRBJ1-2 | TRBV20-1 | . | many | 14 | TGCAGTGCTAGAGTGGCGCATACTAACTATGGCTACACCTTC | CSARVAHTNYGYTF
TRBJ2-3 | TRBV12-3/TRBV12-4 | . | . | 15 | TGTGCCAGCAGTATCGGGACACCGAGCACAGATACGGAGTATTTT | CASSIGTPSTDTEYF
TRBJ2-3 | TRBV24-1 | . | many | 13 | TGTGCCACCAGTGATTTTAACACAGATACGCAGTATTTT | CATSDFNTDTQYF
TRBJ1-5 | TRBV25-1 | . | many | 12 | TGTGCCAGCAGTGAGGGAAATCAGCCCCAGCATTTT | CASSEGNQPQHF
TRBJ2-4 | TRBV15 | . | few | 17 | TGTGCCACCAGCCAGAGAGGCCCGGGGTCCGCCGAAAACATTCAGTACTTC | CATSQRGPGSAENIQYF
TRBJ1-1 | TRBV18 | TRBD1 | . | 18 | TGTGCCAGCTCACCCTTGAGGGGACAGGGGGCATCGCGAACTGAAGCTTTCTTT | CASSPLRGQGASRTEAFF
TRBJ1-5 | TRBV6-5 | . | many | 14 | TGTGCCAGCAAAAACGGGGTGAGCAATCAGCCCCAGCATTTT | CASKNGVSNQPQHF
TRBJ1-1 | TRBV7-6 | . | . | 15 | TGTGCCAGCAGCCCCCGGGGGAGCATGAACACTGAAGCTTTCTTT | CASSPRGSMNTEAFF
TRBJ2-7 | TRBV7-2 | . | . | 13 | TGTGCCAGCAGCCTTACAATTAGCCACGAGCAGTACTTC | CASSLTISHEQYF
TRBJ1-1 | TRBV28 | . | . | 13 | TGTGCCAGCAGTTTGTCCCAGGGACGTTCAGCTTTCTTT | CASSLSQGRSAFF
TRBJ2-3 | TRBV12-3/TRBV12-4 | . | . | 15 | TGTGCCAGCAGTCCGAGGAGAGTGAGAGCAGATATGCAGTATTTT | CASSPRRVRADMQYF
TRBJ2-1 | TRBV2 | . | . | 15 | TGTGCCAGCAGTGAAGGCAGCGGGTCTTACAATGAGCAGTTCTTC | CASSEGSGSYNEQFF
TRBJ2-3 | TRBV29-1 | TRBD1 | many | 14 | TGCAGCGTTGCCGGGACAGGCCTCACAGATACGCAGTATTTT | CSVAGTGLTDTQYF
TRBJ2-3 | TRBV20-1 | TRBD2 | . | 16 | TGCAGTGCTAGATCGACTAGCGGGGGAGTCCCAGATACGCAGTATTTT | CSARSTSGGVPDTQYF
TRBJ2-7 | TRBV30 | TRBD1 | few | 15 | TGTGCCTGGAGGAGGGGACAGGGGCTATCCCACGAGCAGTACTTC | CAWRRGQGLSHEQYF
TRBJ2-3 | TRBV18 | TRBD1 | few | 20 | TGTGCCAGCTCAGGCACCAAGGGGACAGGGGGCCCCTCTAGCACAGATACGCAGTATTTT | CASSGTKGTGGPSSTDTQYF
TRBJ2-7 | TRBV9 | . | many | 14 | TGTGCCAGCAGCGTAGGTACCGGGACGGTCGAGCAGTACTTC | CASSVGTGTVEQYF
TRBJ2-5 | TRBV20-1 | . | many | 13 | TGCAGTGCTAGGAGTGGGGTGGAAGAGACCCAGTACTTC | CSARSGVEETQYF